The rows below give T cell receptor beta chains drawn from one sample of a study of shared clonotypes between healthy human individuals. Using immunoSEQ multiplex PCR, the repertoire was profiled, and TCRdb retains in-frame clones only, with some absent. The table includes roughly 2.2 million clones, roughly 93% detected once. The specimen sequenced was naive CD4+ T cells from PBMCs. The receptor source for this set is a man aged 18 to 29 in good health. Some clones in this sample may be carry-over from other donors' samples. Both conserved end residues are part of each CDR3. D genes are given only for firm matches. Clone size, where shown, is once, few, many, or a class for clones that have expanded.

abundance: NA; v_gene: TRBV15; d_gene: NA; j_gene: TRBJ1-2; CDR3aa: CATSRDRLTYGYTF; CDR3nt: TGTGCCACCAGCAGAGATCGACTGACTTATGGCTACACCTTC
abundance: NA; v_gene: TRBV5-4; d_gene: NA; j_gene: TRBJ1-3; CDR3aa: CASSATESTGNTIYF; CDR3nt: TGTGCCAGCAGCGCGACTGAAAGCACTGGAAACACCATATATTTT
abundance: NA; v_gene: TRBV10-3; d_gene: TRBD1; j_gene: TRBJ2-1; CDR3aa: CAISEFTGVAYNEQFF; CDR3nt: TGTGCCATCAGTGAGTTTACAGGGGTGGCCTACAATGAGCAGTTCTTC
abundance: NA; v_gene: TRBV7-3; d_gene: TRBD1; j_gene: TRBJ1-2; CDR3aa: CASSSSPGTGFMYTF; CDR3nt: TGTGCCAGCAGCTCCTCCCCCGGGACAGGTTTCATGTACACCTTC
abundance: NA; v_gene: TRBV28; d_gene: NA; j_gene: TRBJ1-1; CDR3aa: CASTVRGAGREAFF; CDR3nt: TGTGCCAGCACCGTAAGGGGGGCAGGAAGGGAAGCTTTCTTT
abundance: NA; v_gene: TRBV9; d_gene: TRBD1; j_gene: TRBJ2-1; CDR3aa: CASSVAGQGNEQFF; CDR3nt: TGTGCCAGCAGCGTAGCCGGACAGGGCAATGAGCAGTTCTTC
abundance: NA; v_gene: TRBV11-2; d_gene: NA; j_gene: TRBJ1-2; CDR3aa: CASSLLAQGSPYGYTF; CDR3nt: TGTGCCAGCAGCCTCTTAGCGCAGGGAAGTCCCTATGGCTACACCTTC
abundance: NA; v_gene: TRBV5-1; d_gene: NA; j_gene: TRBJ2-2; CDR3aa: CASSLVVSGELFF; CDR3nt: TGCGCCAGCAGCTTGGTAGTTAGCGGGGAGCTGTTTTTT
abundance: NA; v_gene: TRBV2; d_gene: TRBD2; j_gene: TRBJ2-7; CDR3aa: CASSELAGIYEQYF; CDR3nt: TGTGCCAGCAGTGAACTAGCGGGAATCTACGAGCAGTACTTC
abundance: NA; v_gene: TRBV5-1; d_gene: NA; j_gene: TRBJ2-7; CDR3aa: CASSSVDLGIYEQYF; CDR3nt: TGCGCCAGCAGCTCGGTTGATCTAGGGATCTACGAGCAGTACTTC
abundance: NA; v_gene: TRBV5-1; d_gene: NA; j_gene: TRBJ2-2; CDR3aa: CASSSLPNTGELFF; CDR3nt: TGCGCCAGCAGCTCTCTACCGAACACCGGGGAGCTGTTTTTT
abundance: NA; v_gene: TRBV4-1; d_gene: TRBD2; j_gene: TRBJ2-4; CDR3aa: CASSQGSGRRRAKNIQYF; CDR3nt: TGCGCCAGCAGCCAAGGTAGCGGGAGGAGGAGGGCCAAAAACATTCAGTACTTC
abundance: NA; v_gene: TRBV11-2; d_gene: NA; j_gene: TRBJ2-1; CDR3aa: CASSLERAYEQFF; CDR3nt: TGTGCCAGCAGCTTAGAACGAGCGTATGAGCAGTTCTTC
abundance: NA; v_gene: TRBV5-4; d_gene: NA; j_gene: TRBJ2-3; CDR3aa: CASSLNSSRVSADTQYF; CDR3nt: TGTGCCAGCAGCTTGAACTCGTCGCGGGTAAGCGCAGATACGCAGTATTTT
abundance: NA; v_gene: TRBV9; d_gene: TRBD2; j_gene: TRBJ2-1; CDR3aa: CASSVGGGRVYNEQFF; CDR3nt: TGTGCCAGCAGCGTAGGAGGCGGGAGGGTATACAATGAGCAGTTCTTC
abundance: NA; v_gene: TRBV11-2; d_gene: TRBD2; j_gene: TRBJ2-3; CDR3aa: CASSYTRTSIASTDTQYF; CDR3nt: TGTGCCAGCAGCTATACCAGGACTAGCATCGCTTCCACAGATACGCAGTATTTT
abundance: NA; v_gene: TRBV4-1; d_gene: NA; j_gene: TRBJ2-7; CDR3aa: CASSYQEGPTYEQYF; CDR3nt: TGCGCCAGCAGCTACCAGGAAGGGCCAACCTACGAGCAGTACTTC
abundance: NA; v_gene: TRBV6-5; d_gene: NA; j_gene: TRBJ2-7; CDR3aa: CASSSVYEQYF; CDR3nt: TGTGCCAGCAGTTCAGTCTACGAGCAGTACTTC
abundance: NA; v_gene: TRBV6-6; d_gene: NA; j_gene: TRBJ1-5; CDR3aa: CASSVLGQPQHF; CDR3nt: TGTGCCAGCAGTGTCCTGGGACAGCCCCAGCATTTT
abundance: NA; v_gene: TRBV28; d_gene: NA; j_gene: TRBJ2-2; CDR3aa: CASKGPLGRRGTGELFF; CDR3nt: TGTGCCAGCAAGGGACCCCTGGGGCGTCGTGGCACCGGGGAGCTGTTTTTT
abundance: once; v_gene: TRBV5-1; d_gene: NA; j_gene: TRBJ2-3; CDR3aa: CASSLVPSTDTQYF; CDR3nt: TGCGCCAGCAGCCTGGTACCGTCCACAGATACGCAGTATTTT
abundance: NA; v_gene: TRBV7-9; d_gene: NA; j_gene: TRBJ1-2; CDR3aa: CASSWGSNGYTF; CDR3nt: TGTGCCAGCAGCTGGGGGTCGAATGGCTACACCTTC
abundance: NA; v_gene: TRBV4-2; d_gene: TRBD2; j_gene: TRBJ2-2; CDR3aa: CASSQPASGRAGGELFF; CDR3nt: TGTGCCAGCAGCCAACCTGCTAGCGGGAGGGCCGGCGGGGAGCTGTTTTTT
abundance: NA; v_gene: TRBV19; d_gene: NA; j_gene: TRBJ1-5; CDR3aa: CASSTPGQGNQPQHF; CDR3nt: TGTGCCAGTAGTACCCCGGGTCAGGGCAATCAGCCCCAGCATTTT
abundance: NA; v_gene: TRBV25-1; d_gene: TRBD2; j_gene: TRBJ2-4; CDR3aa: CASSGGGTTKNIQYF; CDR3nt: TGTGCCAGCAGTGGGGGTGGGACTACCAAAAACATTCAGTACTTC
abundance: NA; v_gene: TRBV6-1; d_gene: TRBD2; j_gene: TRBJ2-7; CDR3aa: CASRPTAGTSYEQYF; CDR3nt: TGTGCCAGCAGACCGACAGCGGGAACCTCCTACGAGCAGTACTTC
abundance: NA; v_gene: TRBV5-1; d_gene: NA; j_gene: TRBJ2-2; CDR3aa: CASSRSSGNTGELFF; CDR3nt: TGCGCCAGCAGTCGGAGCTCAGGGAACACCGGGGAGCTGTTTTTT
abundance: NA; v_gene: TRBV29-1; d_gene: NA; j_gene: TRBJ1-2; CDR3aa: CSVGDGLYGYTF; CDR3nt: TGCAGCGTTGGAGACGGACTCTATGGCTACACCTTC
abundance: NA; v_gene: TRBV7-3; d_gene: TRBD1; j_gene: TRBJ2-1; CDR3aa: CASSPNRGYYNEQFF; CDR3nt: TGTGCCAGCAGCCCGAACAGGGGATATTACAATGAGCAGTTCTTC
abundance: NA; v_gene: TRBV28; d_gene: TRBD1; j_gene: TRBJ2-5; CDR3aa: CASSSGQDETQYF; CDR3nt: TGTGCCAGCAGTTCCGGACAGGACGAGACCCAGTACTTC
abundance: NA; v_gene: TRBV5-1; d_gene: NA; j_gene: TRBJ1-1; CDR3aa: CASSQRGDTEAFF; CDR3nt: TGCGCCAGCAGCCAAAGGGGAGACACTGAAGCTTTCTTT
abundance: NA; v_gene: TRBV30; d_gene: NA; j_gene: TRBJ2-7; CDR3aa: CAWSVGDEQYF; CDR3nt: TGTGCCTGGAGTGTTGGGGACGAGCAGTACTTC
abundance: NA; v_gene: TRBV7-3; d_gene: TRBD2; j_gene: TRBJ2-5; CDR3aa: CASSNGLASETQYF; CDR3nt: TGTGCCAGCAGCAACGGACTAGCCTCAGAGACCCAGTACTTC
abundance: NA; v_gene: TRBV28; d_gene: NA; j_gene: TRBJ1-2; CDR3aa: CASTPTLGNYGYTF; CDR3nt: TGTGCCAGCACCCCCACCCTGGGTAACTATGGCTACACCTTC
abundance: NA; v_gene: TRBV11-1; d_gene: NA; j_gene: TRBJ1-1; CDR3aa: CASSLWWDGAEAFF; CDR3nt: TGTGCCAGCAGCCTATGGTGGGATGGCGCTGAAGCTTTCTTT